This T cell receptor (beta chain) came from a study of spatial heterogeneity in lung cancer. In this sample, this clonotype turned up many times. Time point reported: sample taken at primary tumor resection. The sequenced material consisted of unsorted whole RNA from tumor, nontumor lung or frozen PBMC. The CDR3 sequence is 16 residues long. Germline loops: CDR1 MNHEY, CDR2 SVGEGT. V lost 0 bases and J 1 base, leaving 10 bases between the germline ends. Via MiXCR, TCRdb re-called the 5' RACE reads, giving one row per CDR3 protein. Found here are more than 75,000 distinct CDR3 sequences, roughly 12% of them singletons; the top ten hold under 5.5%.

The chain combines TRBV6-2 or TRBV6-3 with TRBJ2-1; D gene unclear. Specimen: PBMCs, collected at surgery. This TCR was recovered from a male donor with early-stage non-small cell lung cancer. The CDR3 nucleotides read TGTGCCAGCAGTTACTCATTGGCTGGTTCCTACAATGAGCAGTTCTTC. Its translation: CASSYSLAGSYNEQFF.